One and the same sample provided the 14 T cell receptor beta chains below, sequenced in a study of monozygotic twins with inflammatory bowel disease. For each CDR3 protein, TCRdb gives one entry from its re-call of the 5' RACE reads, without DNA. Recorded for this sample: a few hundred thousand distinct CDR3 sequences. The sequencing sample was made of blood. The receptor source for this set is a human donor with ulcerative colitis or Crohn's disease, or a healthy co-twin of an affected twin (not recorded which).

CDR3: CSARDYRGGYNSPLHF. The gene calls are TRBV20-1 and TRBJ1-6; TCRdb gives TRBD1 as the D gene, but with no DNA this cannot be confirmed. The CDR3 length is 16 residues. Germline V gene lookup returns CDR1 DFQATT and CDR2 SNEGSKA (reference sequence).

CDR3 residues: CASTRLSNVNTEAFF. This rearrangement joins TRBV5-1 to TRBJ1-1. Germline loops: CDR1 SGHRS, CDR2 YFSETQ. CDR3 size: 15 residues.

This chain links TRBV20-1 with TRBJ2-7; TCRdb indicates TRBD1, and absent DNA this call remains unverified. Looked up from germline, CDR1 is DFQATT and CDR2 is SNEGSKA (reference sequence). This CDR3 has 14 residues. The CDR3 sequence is CSAGPGQGYYEQYF.

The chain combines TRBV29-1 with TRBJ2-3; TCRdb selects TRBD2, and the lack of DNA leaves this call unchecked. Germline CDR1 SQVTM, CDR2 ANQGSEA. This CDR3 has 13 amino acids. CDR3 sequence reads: CSSRTRGTDTQYF.

The CDR3 reads CASSQVGASYEQYF. V gene TRBV4-1 combines with J gene TRBJ2-7; checking the TCRdb D call of TRBD1 is not possible without DNA. The CDR3 runs 14 residues. Germline lookup yields CDR1 MGHRA and CDR2 YSYEKL.

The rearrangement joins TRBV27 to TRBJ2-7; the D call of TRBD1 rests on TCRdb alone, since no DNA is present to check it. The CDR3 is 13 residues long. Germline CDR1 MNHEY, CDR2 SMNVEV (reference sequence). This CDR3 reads CASSFRQRGEQYF.

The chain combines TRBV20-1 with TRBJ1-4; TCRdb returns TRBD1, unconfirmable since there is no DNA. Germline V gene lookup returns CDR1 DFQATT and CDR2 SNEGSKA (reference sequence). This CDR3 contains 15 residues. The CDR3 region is CSARGGAGTNEKLFF.

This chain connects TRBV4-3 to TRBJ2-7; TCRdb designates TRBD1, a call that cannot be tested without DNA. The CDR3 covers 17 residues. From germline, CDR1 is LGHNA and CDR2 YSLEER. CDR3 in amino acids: CASSQDKVMRGPYEQYF.

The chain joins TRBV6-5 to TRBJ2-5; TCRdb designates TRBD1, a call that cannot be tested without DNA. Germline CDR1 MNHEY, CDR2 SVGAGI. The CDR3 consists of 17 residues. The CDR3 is CASSYSTQGAERETQYF.

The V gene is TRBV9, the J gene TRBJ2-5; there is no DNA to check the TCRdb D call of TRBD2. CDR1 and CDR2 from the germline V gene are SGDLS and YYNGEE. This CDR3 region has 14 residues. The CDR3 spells CASSADYREETQYF.

CDR3 in amino acids: CASSYGGYTGELFF. This chain links TRBV12-3 or TRBV12-4 with TRBJ2-2; without DNA, the TCRdb call of TRBD1 cannot be checked. The CDR3 extends over 14 amino acids.

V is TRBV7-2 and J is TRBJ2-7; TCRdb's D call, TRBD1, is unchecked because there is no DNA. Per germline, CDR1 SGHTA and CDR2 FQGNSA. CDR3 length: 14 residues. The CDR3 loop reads CASSRTGAGYEQYF. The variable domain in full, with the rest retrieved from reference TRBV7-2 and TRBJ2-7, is GAGVSQSPSNKVTEKGKDVELRCDPISGHTALYWYRQSLGQGLEFLIYFQGNSAPDKSGLPSDRFSAERTGGSVSTLTIQRTQQEDSAVYLCASSRTGAGYEQYFGPGTRLTVT.

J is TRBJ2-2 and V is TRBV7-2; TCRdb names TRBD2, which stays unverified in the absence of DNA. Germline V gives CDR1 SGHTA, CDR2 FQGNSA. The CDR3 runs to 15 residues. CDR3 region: CASSTGTSGSWELFF. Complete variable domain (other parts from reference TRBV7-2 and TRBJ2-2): GAGVSQSPSNKVTEKGKDVELRCDPISGHTALYWYRQSLGQGLEFLIYFQGNSAPDKSGLPSDRFSAERTGGSVSTLTIQRTQQEDSAVYLCASSTGTSGSWELFFGEGSRLTVL.

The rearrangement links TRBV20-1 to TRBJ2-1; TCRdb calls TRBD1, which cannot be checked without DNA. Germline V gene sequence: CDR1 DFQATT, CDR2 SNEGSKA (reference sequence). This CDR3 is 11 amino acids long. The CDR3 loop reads CSAVGGIEQFF.